One and the same sample provided the 9 T cell receptor beta chains below, sequenced in a study of T-cell reconstitution after alpha-beta-depleted transplantation in children. Unique molecular identifiers were used in preparing the TCRbeta library. TCRdb reanalysed the PCR reads using MiXCR and keeps one entry per CDR3 protein. Of hundreds of thousands of distinct CDR3 sequences detected, 10% to 15% appear once; the ten largest clones hold 2.2%. The sample was PBMCs, mostly from graft donor cells, taken 360 days after TCRalphabeta/CD19-depleted stem cell transplant. The receptors derive from a male patient aged 10-17 years who had a stem cell transplant for acute myeloid leukemia, so the T cells may come from the graft donor.

The chain joins TRBV2 to TRBJ2-5, with D possibly being TRBD2 (5 bases). The CDR3 loop spans 13 amino acids. Germline assignment: CDR1 SNHLY and CDR2 FYNNEI. V lost 8 bases and J 2 bases, leaving 12 bases between the germline ends. Written as DNA, the CDR3 is TGTGCCAGCGAGAGCGGAGTTCAAGAGACCCAGTACTTC. Translating gives CASESGVQETQYF. Full variable domain (rest looked up from reference TRBV2 and TRBJ2-5): EPEVTQTPSHQVTQMGQEVILRCVPISNHLYFYWYRQILGQKVEFLVSFYNNEISEKSEIFDDQFSVERPDGSNFTLKIRSTKLEDSAMYFCASESGVQETQYFGPGTRLLVL.

This CDR3 reads CASSMPSSGRGETQYF. The CDR3 coding sequence is TGTGCCAGCAGCATGCCCAGTAGCGGGAGAGGCGAGACCCAGTACTTC. The chain couples TRBV6-2 or TRBV6-3 to TRBJ2-5, with TRBD2 identical over 9 bases. The CDR3 spans 16 residues. Looked up from germline, CDR1 is MNHEY and CDR2 is SVGEGT. Germline trimming cut 6 bases from V and 5 bases from J; bases unmatched to any gene: 13.

V is TRBV15 and J is TRBJ1-5, with D hard to call. The ends were cut back, 2 bases at V and 2 bases at J, with 13 bases in the middle. From germline, CDR1 is LNHNV and CDR2 YYDKDF (reference sequence). This CDR3 is 16 amino acids long. DNA for the CDR3: TGTGCCACCAGCAGAAACCCTCAAGCAGGCAATCAGCCCCAGCATTTT. The encoded protein is CATSRNPQAGNQPQHF.

This clonotype has only a few counts. In nucleotides, the CDR3 is TGTGCCACCCTGACTAGCGTTCAGGGGGAGCAGTACTTC. The encoded protein is CATLTSVQGEQYF. This chain joins TRBV6-1 and TRBJ2-7; 8 positions agree with TRBD2. The CDR3 length is 13 residues. Germline V gene data show CDR1 as MNHNS and CDR2 as SASEGT. V shed 10 bases and J 7 bases; nucleotides not matched to a gene: 12.

This clonotype occurred a few times. The chain couples TRBV9 to TRBJ2-1, with D possibly matching TRBD2 (6 bases). The V gene's germline CDR1 is SGDLS and CDR2 YYNGEE. The CDR3 loop spans 13 amino acids. V was clipped by 3 bases and J by 6 bases, with 10 bases between them. The CDR3 is CASSGWGVNEQFF. CDR3 DNA: TGTGCCAGCAGCGGATGGGGGGTCAATGAGCAGTTCTTC.

This clonotype came up a few times. The gene calls are TRBV4-2 and TRBJ2-5, with D possibly being TRBD1 (6 bases). Germline CDR1 is LGHNA and CDR2 is YNFKEQ. CDR3 length: 18 amino acids. V dropped 0 bases and J dropped 2 bases, with 19 bases sitting between them. CDR3 DNA sequence: TGTGCCAGCAGCCAAGATGAGGGGGACCCATGGGCTCAAGAGACCCAGTACTTC. Translated: CASSQDEGDPWAQETQYF.

This clonotype occurred many times. The chain uses TRBV20-1 and TRBJ1-1; D is perhaps TRBD1 (5 bases). CDR1 is DFQATT, CDR2 SNEGSKA, per germline (reference sequence). V was clipped by 0 bases and J by 7 bases, with 12 bases between them. CDR3 size: 13 residues. CDR3 nucleotides: TGCAGTGCTAGAGATCGGTCGGGGGATGAAGCTTTCTTT. It encodes CSARDRSGDEAFF.

The V call is TRBV7-9, the J call TRBJ2-7; unclear D gene. This CDR3 spans 13 amino acids. V dropped 10 bases and J dropped 2 bases, with 15 bases sitting between them. Per germline, CDR1 SEHNR and CDR2 FQNEAQ (reference sequence). The CDR3 nucleotides are TGTGCCACCATTCCCGGAACCACCTACGAGCAGTACTTC. Translation: CATIPGTTYEQYF.

The table lists this clonotype with many counts. The gene calls are TRBV6-2 or TRBV6-3 and TRBJ2-1, with TRBD2 matching over 9 bases. Germline V gene data show CDR1 as MNHEY and CDR2 as SVGEGT. The CDR3 contains 17 residues. The V gene end was trimmed by 6 bases and the J gene end by 0 bases; junction bases not matched to a gene: 9. The CDR3 here is CASRTGTSPSSYNEQFF. Here the CDR3 DNA reads TGTGCCAGCAGAACCGGGACTAGCCCGAGCTCCTACAATGAGCAGTTCTTC.